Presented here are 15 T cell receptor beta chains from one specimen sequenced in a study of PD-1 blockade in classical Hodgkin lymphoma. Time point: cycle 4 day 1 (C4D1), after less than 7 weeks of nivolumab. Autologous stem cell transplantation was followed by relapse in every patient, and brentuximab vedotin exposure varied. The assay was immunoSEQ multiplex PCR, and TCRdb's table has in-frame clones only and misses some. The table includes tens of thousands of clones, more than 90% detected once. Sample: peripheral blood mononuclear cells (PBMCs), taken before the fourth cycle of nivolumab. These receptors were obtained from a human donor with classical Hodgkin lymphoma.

Here the CDR3 reads CASSLVHLGEQYF. The CDR3 nucleotides read TGTGCCAGCAGTTTAGTTCATTTAGGCGAGCAGTACTTC. This chain uses TRBV27 with TRBJ2-7; no firm D call. Germline loops: CDR1 MNHEY, CDR2 SMNVEV (reference sequence). Trimming took off 2 bases at V and 6 bases at J, with 11 bases between the two ends. The CDR3 has 13 residues.

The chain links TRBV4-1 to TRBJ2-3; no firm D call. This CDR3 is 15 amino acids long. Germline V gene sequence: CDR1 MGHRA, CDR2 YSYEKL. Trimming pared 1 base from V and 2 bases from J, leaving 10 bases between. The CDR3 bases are TGCGCCAGCAGCCAAGTAGGATTCACCACAGATACGCAGTATTTT. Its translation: CASSQVGFTTDTQYF.

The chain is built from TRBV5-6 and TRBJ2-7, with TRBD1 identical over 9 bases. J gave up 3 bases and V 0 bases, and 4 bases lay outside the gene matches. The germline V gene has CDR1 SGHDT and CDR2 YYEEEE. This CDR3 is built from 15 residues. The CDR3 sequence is CASSLGGTGNYEQYF. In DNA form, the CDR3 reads TGTGCCAGCAGCTTGGGAGGGACAGGGAACTACGAGCAGTACTTC.

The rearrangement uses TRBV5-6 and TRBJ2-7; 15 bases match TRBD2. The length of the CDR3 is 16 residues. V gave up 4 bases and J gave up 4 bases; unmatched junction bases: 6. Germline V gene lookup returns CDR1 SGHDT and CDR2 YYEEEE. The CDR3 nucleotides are TGTGCCAGCAGCCGGGGGACTAGCGGGAGGATTTACGAGCAGTACTTC. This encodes CASSRGTSGRIYEQYF.

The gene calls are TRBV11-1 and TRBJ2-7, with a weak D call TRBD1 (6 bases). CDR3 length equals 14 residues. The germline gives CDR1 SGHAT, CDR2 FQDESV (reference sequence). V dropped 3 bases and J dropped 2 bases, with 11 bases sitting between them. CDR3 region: CASSLDRVPYEQYF. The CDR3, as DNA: TGTGCCAGCAGCTTGGACAGAGTTCCCTACGAGCAGTACTTC.

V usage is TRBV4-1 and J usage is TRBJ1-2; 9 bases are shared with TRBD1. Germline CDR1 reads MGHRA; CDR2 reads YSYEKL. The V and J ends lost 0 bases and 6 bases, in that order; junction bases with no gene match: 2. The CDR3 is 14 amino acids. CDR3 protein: CASSQERTGDGYTF. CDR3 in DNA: TGCGCCAGCAGCCAAGAAAGGACAGGGGATGGCTACACCTTC.

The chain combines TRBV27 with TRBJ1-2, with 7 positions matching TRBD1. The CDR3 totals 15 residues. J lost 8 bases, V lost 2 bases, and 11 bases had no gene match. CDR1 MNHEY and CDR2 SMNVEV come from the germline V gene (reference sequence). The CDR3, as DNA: TGTGCCAGCAGTTTAAGCTGGACAGGCAGGGTCGGCTACACCTTC. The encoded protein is CASSLSWTGRVGYTF.

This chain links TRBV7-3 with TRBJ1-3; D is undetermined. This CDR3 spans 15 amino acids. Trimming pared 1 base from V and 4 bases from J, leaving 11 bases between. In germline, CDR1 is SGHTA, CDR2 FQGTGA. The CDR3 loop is CASSLKGGPGNTIYF. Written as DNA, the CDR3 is TGTGCCAGCAGCTTAAAGGGAGGACCAGGAAACACCATATATTTT.

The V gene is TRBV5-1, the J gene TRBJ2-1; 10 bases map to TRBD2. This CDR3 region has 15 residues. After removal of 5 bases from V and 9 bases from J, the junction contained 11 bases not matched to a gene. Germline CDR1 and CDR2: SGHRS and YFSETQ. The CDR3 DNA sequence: TGCGCCAGCAGTCCGGACATAGCGGGGGGCGGTGAGCAGTTCTTC. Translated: CASSPDIAGGGEQFF.

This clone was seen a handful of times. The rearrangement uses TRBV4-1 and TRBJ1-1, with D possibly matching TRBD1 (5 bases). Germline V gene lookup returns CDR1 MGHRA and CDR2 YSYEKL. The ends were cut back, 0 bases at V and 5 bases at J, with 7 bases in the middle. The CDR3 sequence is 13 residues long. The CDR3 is CASSQDEGTEAFF. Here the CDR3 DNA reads TGCGCCAGCAGCCAAGATGAGGGGACTGAAGCTTTCTTT.

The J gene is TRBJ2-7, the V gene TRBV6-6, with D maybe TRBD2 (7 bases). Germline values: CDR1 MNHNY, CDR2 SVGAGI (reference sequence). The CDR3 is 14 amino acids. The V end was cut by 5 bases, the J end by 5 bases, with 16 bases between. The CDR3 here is CASSPRWGGNEQYF. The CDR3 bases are TGTGCCAGCAGTCCCCGTTGGGGGGGCAACGAGCAGTACTTC.

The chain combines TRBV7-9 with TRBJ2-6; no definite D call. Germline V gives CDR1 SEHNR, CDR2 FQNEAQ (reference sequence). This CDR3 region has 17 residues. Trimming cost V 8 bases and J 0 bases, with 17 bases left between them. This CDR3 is CASRTDISSSGANVLTF. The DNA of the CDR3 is TGTGCCAGCCGAACCGACATTAGTTCCTCTGGGGCCAACGTCCTGACTTTC.

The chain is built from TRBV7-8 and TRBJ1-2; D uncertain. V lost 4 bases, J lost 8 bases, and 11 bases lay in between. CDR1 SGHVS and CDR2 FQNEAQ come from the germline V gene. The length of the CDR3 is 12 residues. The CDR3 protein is CASSSALGGYTF. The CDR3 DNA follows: TGTGCCAGCAGCTCGGCCTTGGGGGGCTACACCTTC.

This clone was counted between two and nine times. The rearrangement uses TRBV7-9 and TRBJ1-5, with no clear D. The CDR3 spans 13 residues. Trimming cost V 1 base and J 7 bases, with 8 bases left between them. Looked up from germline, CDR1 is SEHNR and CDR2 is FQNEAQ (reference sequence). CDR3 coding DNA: TGTGCCAGCAGCTTAGAGGAACAGCAGCCCCAGCATTTT. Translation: CASSLEEQQPQHF.

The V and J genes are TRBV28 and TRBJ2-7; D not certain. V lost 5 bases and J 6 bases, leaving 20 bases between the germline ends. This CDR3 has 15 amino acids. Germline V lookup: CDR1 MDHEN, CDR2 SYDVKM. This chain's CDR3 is CASSQFAKGSTEQYF. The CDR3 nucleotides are TGTGCCAGCAGTCAGTTCGCAAAGGGATCGACCGAGCAGTACTTC.